This T cell receptor (beta chain) originates from a study of T-cell reconstitution after alpha-beta-depleted transplantation in children. Per the germline V gene, CDR1 is SQVTM and CDR2 is ANQGSEA. This CDR3 region has 13 residues. With 5 bases removed from V and 1 base from J, the gap between germline ends came to 11 bases. TCRbeta library construction was performed incorporating unique molecular identifiers. TCRdb analysed the PCR reads with MiXCR anew, one entry per CDR3 protein. The repertoire includes approximately 590,000 distinct CDR3 sequences, roughly a tenth of them detected once, and around 4% sits in the top ten.

The TCR comes from a human donor who donated a stem cell graft to a child with acute myeloid leukemia. V is TRBV29-1 and J is TRBJ1-1; no firm D call. The specimen was PBMCs from the stem cell graft donor, collected from the stem cell graft. DNA of the CDR3: TGCAGCGTTCCCGGATCGGGGAACACTGAAGCTTTCTTT. Translated: CSVPGSGNTEAFF.